Below, 3 T cell receptor beta chains from the same sample are listed, as sequenced in a study of cytomegalovirus exposure and HLA in healthy donors. The assay was immunoSEQ multiplex PCR, and TCRdb's table has in-frame clones only and misses some. In the table there are 250,000 to 350,000 clones, 88% of which are singletons. The sequenced material came from PBMCs. These receptors came from a man aged 25 to 40 in good health and CMV-seronegative.

This clone was picked up one time. This chain links TRBV10-3 with TRBJ1-6; D unclear. Trimming removed 6 bases at V and 5 bases at J, with 11 bases between. The CDR3 contains 14 residues. The germline V gene encodes CDR1 ENHRY and CDR2 SYGVKD. CDR3 nucleotides: TGTGCCATCAGGCCAGGAATAGATAATTCACCCCTCCACTTT. This encodes CAIRPGIDNSPLHF.

This clone showed up just once. J is TRBJ2-1 and V is TRBV6-5; 11 positions match TRBD2. Germline V gene data show CDR1 as MNHEY and CDR2 as SVGAGI. There are 15 residues in the CDR3. The trim removed 5 bases at V and 4 bases at J, leaving 4 bases unmatched. The CDR3 is CASSLTSGVYNEQFF. The CDR3 DNA sequence: TGTGCCAGCAGTCTGACTAGCGGGGTGTACAATGAGCAGTTCTTC.

The V and J genes are TRBV6-5 and TRBJ1-1; 9 bases agree with TRBD1. The CDR3 spans 12 residues. The V gene's germline CDR1 is MNHEY and CDR2 SVGAGI. With V trimmed by 2 bases and J by 8 bases, 0 bases remained unmatched. The CDR3 region is CASSYGQGEAFF. In nucleotides, the CDR3 is TGTGCCAGCAGTTACGGACAGGGGGAAGCTTTCTTT.